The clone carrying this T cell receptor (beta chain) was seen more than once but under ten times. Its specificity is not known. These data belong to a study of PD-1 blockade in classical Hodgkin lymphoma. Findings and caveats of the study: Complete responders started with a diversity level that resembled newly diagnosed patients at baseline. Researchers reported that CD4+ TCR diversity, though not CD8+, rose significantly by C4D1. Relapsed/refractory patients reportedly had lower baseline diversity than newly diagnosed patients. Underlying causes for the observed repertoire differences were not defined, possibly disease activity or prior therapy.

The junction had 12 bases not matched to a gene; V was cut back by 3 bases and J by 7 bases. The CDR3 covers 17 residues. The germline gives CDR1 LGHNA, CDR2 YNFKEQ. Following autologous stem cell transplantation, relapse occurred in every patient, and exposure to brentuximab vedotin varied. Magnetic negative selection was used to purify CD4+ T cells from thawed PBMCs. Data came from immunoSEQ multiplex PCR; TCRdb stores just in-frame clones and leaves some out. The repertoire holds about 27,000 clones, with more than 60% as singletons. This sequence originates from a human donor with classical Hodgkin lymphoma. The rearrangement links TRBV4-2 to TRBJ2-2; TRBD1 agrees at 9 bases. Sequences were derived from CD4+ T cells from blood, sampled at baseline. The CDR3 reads CASSHGNTGGAGGELFF. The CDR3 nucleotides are TGTGCCAGCAGCCACGGGAACACAGGGGGCGCCGGCGGGGAGCTGTTTTTT.